This TCR beta chain was obtained from a study of untreated major depressive disorder. This table comes from immunoSEQ multiplex PCR, and its TCRdb copy is limited to in-frame clones, with some not included. This sample has tens of thousands of clones, with over 80% found just once. Trimming left V 4 bases short and J 0 bases short, with 10 bases between. Per germline, CDR1 SGHAT and CDR2 FQNNGV. The CDR3 spans 15 residues. J is TRBJ1-5 and V is TRBV11-2; tentatively, D is TRBD1 (6 bases). The origin of this receptor is a man aged 30 to 39 in good health. Source material: CD4+ T cells from PBMCs. CDR3 amino acids: CASSSDSYSNQPQHF. The CDR3 bases are TGTGCCAGCAGCTCGGACAGCTATAGCAATCAGCCCCAGCATTTT.